This TCR beta chain was observed in a study of blood T cell repertoires in COVID-19 (dated by TCRdb to the early 2020s). With respect to the entire study: Samples covering the acute and convalescent phases of COVID-19 were provided by collaborators in the United States, Italy and Spain. The prospective study material was composed of cDNA or gDNA derived from T cells, B-cell-depleted T cells, or PBMCs. Deeply sampled blood TCRbeta repertoires from subjects exposed to, actively infected with, or recovered from COVID-19 were included in the dataset. A freely available public database, intended as a resource for researchers studying the immune response to SARS-CoV-2, is where the repertoires were released. Samples were obtained from the ongoing ImmuneRACE study (first 160 participants) and from 1,254 subjects provided by 6 global collaborators. Nearly every sample came with metadata listing a de-identified subject ID, COVID-19 status, age in years and sex. HLA class I and class II types, where available, came from metadata supplied by the sample provider rather than from assay-based typing. Study-wide findings and limitations: How much clinical and demographic metadata was included differed by source and by participant, and the metadata was provided uncurated.

V is cut back by 2 bases and J by 5 bases, with 8 bases in the junction unmatched. The CDR3 covers 14 residues, taking in both the cysteine and the phenylalanine. The entry retains the CDR3 DNA only, 42 bases that are in frame from base 1. The germline V gene (reference sequence) sets CDR1 to GTSNPN and CDR2 to SVGIG. A word on this clone: Its antigen is unknown. Per-nucleotide qualities are absent, and no much larger clonotype sits a single base away.

Each collaborating institution followed its own protocols to collect whole blood in K2EDTA tubes. Collaborator samples were shipped for TCRbeta analysis as frozen whole blood, isolated PBMCs, or DNA extracted from either sample type. TCRbeta CDR3 regions were amplified from genomic DNA using the immunoSEQ Assay, a bias-controlled multiplex PCR. The published analysis was carried out like this. The number of nucleated cells in each sample was estimated from the amplification of reference gene primers within the assay. Sequence reads were collapsed and filtered to measure the absolute abundance of every unique TCRbeta CDR3 rearrangement. For each sample, productive Simpson clonality was calculated by taking the square root of Simpson's diversity index across productive rearrangements. As stored in TCRdb, this immuneACCESS dataset retains in-frame rearrangements with V and J assigned. A fraction of the clones does not appear; measured against another copy, unresolved V genes explain less than half of the discrepancy, and the remainder lacks a known reason. The DNA was the basis for D and trimming; V, J and clone size are from that table. Counted in this sample were some 390,000 clones; around 87% of them appeared once. The ten top clones hold 3% of the sample.

The clonotype was recovered from a human donor in a cohort sampled during active COVID-19. The V and J segments used are TRBV30 and TRBJ2-7; TRBD2 matches 8 bases in the middle. Sequencing input: peripheral blood. The DNA sequence reads TGTGCCTGGAGTATTGGGGCGGGAGGCCACGAGCAGTACTTC. Translated, it gives CAWSIGAGGHEQYF.